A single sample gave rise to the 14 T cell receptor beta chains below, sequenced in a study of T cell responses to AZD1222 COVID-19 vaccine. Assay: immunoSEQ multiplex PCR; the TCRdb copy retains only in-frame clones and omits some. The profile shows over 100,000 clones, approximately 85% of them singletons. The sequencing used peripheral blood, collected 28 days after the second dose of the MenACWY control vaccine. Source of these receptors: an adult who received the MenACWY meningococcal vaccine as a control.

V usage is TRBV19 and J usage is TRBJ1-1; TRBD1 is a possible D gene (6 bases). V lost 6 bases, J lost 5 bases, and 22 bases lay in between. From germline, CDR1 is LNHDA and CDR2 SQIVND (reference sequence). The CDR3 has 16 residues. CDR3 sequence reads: CASSIGEGVEGTEAFF. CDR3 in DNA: TGTGCCAGTAGCATTGGTGAGGGGGTAGAGGGAACTGAAGCTTTCTTT.

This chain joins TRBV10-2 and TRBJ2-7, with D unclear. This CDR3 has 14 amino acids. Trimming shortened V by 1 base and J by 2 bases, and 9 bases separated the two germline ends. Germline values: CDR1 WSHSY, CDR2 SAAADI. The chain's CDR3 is CASSEYGQTYEQYV. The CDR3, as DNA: TGCGCCAGCAGTGAGTACGGTCAAACCTACGAGCAGTACGTC.

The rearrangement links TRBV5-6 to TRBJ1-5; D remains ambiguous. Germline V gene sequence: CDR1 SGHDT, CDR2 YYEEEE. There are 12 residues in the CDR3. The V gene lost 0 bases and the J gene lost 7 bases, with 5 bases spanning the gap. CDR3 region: CASSLAGQPQHF. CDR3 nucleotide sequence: TGTGCCAGCAGCTTGGCCGGACAGCCCCAGCATTTT.

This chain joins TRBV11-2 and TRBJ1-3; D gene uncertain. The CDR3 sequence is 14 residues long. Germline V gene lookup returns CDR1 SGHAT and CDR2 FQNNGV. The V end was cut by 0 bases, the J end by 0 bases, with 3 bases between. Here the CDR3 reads CASSLEGSGNTIYF. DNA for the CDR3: TGTGCCAGCAGCTTAGAGGGCTCTGGAAACACCATATATTTT.

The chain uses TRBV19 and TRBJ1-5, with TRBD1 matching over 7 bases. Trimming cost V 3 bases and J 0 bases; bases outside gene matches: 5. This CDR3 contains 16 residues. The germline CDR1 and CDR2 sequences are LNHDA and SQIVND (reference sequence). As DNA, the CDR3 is TGTGCCAGTAGTATCCGGACAGGCTATAGCAATCAGCCCCAGCATTTT. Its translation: CASSIRTGYSNQPQHF.

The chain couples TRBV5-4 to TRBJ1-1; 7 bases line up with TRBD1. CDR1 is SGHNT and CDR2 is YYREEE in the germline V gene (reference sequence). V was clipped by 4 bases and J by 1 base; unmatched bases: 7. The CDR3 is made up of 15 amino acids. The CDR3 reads CASSPGGTANTEAFF. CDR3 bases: TGTGCCAGCAGCCCTGGAGGGACAGCGAACACTGAAGCTTTCTTT.

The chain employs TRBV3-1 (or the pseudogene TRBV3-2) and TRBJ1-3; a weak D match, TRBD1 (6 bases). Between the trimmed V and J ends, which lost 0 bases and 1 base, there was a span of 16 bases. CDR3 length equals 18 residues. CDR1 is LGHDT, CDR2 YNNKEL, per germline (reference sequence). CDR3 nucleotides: TGTGCCAGCAGCCAAGAACGGCAGGGGAGGAGATCTGGAAACACCATATATTTT. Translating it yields CASSQERQGRRSGNTIYF.

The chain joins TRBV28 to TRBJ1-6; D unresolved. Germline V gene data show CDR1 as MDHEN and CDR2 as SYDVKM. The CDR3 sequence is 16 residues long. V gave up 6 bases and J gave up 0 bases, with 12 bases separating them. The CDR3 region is CASSRLGSSYNSPLHF. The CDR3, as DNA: TGTGCCAGCAGCCGCCTAGGTTCCTCCTATAATTCACCCCTCCACTTT.

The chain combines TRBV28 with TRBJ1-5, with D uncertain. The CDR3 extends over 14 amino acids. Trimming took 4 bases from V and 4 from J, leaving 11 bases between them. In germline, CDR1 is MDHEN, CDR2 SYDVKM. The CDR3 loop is CASSSLRRNQPQHF. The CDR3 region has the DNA TGTGCCAGCAGTTCCTTGAGAAGGAATCAGCCCCAGCATTTT.

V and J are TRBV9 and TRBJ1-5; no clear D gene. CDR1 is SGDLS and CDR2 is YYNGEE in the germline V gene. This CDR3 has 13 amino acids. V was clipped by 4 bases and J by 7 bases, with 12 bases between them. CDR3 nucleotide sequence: TGTGCCAGCAGCACCACTCCTGCACAGCCCCAGCATTTT. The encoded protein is CASSTTPAQPQHF.

The chain's CDR3 is CASSWTGLGTEAFF. For the CDR3, the DNA is TGTGCCAGCAGCTGGACGGGATTAGGGACTGAAGCTTTCTTT. The chain joins TRBV5-6 to TRBJ1-1; D is unresolved. This CDR3 region has 14 residues. Per germline, CDR1 SGHDT and CDR2 YYEEEE. V was shortened by 3 bases and J by 5 bases, with 14 bases between the two germline ends.

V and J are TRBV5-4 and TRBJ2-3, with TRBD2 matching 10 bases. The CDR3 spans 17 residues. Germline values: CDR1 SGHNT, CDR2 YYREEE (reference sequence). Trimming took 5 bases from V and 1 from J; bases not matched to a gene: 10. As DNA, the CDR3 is TGTGCCAGCAGTACTATAGGGACTAGCGCCCGCACAGATACGCAGTATTTT. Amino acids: CASSTIGTSARTDTQYF.

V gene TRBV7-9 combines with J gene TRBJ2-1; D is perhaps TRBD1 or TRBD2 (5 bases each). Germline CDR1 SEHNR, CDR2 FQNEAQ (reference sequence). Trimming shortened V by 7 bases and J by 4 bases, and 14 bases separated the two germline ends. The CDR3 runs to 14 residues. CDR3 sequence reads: CASTPGPPYNEQFF. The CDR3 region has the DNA TGTGCCAGCACCCCGGGGCCTCCTTACAATGAGCAGTTCTTC.

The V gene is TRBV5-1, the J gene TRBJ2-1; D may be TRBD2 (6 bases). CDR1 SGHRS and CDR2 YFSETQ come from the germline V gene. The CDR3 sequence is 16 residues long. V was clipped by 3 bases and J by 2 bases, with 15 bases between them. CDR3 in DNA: TGCGCCAGCAGCTCGTCGGGACTGGCTACCTACAATGAGCAGTTCTTC. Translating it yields CASSSSGLATYNEQFF.